These T cell receptor beta chains were read from a single sample in a study. MiXCR was run by TCRdb on the RT-PCR reads, yielding one entry per CDR3 protein. Here the sample spans about 680,000 distinct CDR3 sequences, more than 13% being singletons. The sequenced material came from memory CD4+ T cells from blood. The receptors stem from a female donor in good health, serving as a healthy control. Both conserved end residues are part of each CDR3. A D gene is named only where the DNA matches it firmly. The size field is filled for only some rows; it gives once, few, many or a size class.

clone_size	d_call	v_call	j_call	cdr3_aa	cdr3_nt
few	TRBD2	TRBV5-1	TRBJ2-7	CASSLRAGGPPYEQYF	TGCGCCAGCAGCCTTAGAGCGGGAGGGCCTCCGTACGAGCAGTACTTC
.	TRBD2	TRBV29-1	TRBJ2-3	CSVRDVGGRARADTQYF	TGCAGCGTTCGTGATGTTGGTGGGAGGGCCCGGGCAGATACGCAGTATTTT
.	.	TRBV2	TRBJ1-5	CASCGEAQQPQHF	TGTGCCAGCTGTGGAGAGGCGCAGCAGCCCCAGCATTTT
.	TRBD1	TRBV5-1	TRBJ2-7	CASSLKWDRTNYEQYF	TGCGCCAGCAGCCTGAAGTGGGACAGGACAAATTACGAGCAGTACTTC
.	TRBD1	TRBV5-1	TRBJ2-5	CASSAGTGYQETQYF	TGCGCCAGCAGCGCCGGGACAGGGTACCAAGAGACCCAGTACTTC
many	.	TRBV12-3/TRBV12-4	TRBJ2-3	CASSSWASASTDTQYF	TGTGCCAGCAGTTCTTGGGCTAGCGCAAGCACAGATACGCAGTATTTT
many	TRBD2	TRBV20-1	TRBJ2-3	CSAPSYEARGDRRPQYF	TGCAGTGCTCCATCATACGAGGCGCGGGGGGATAGGAGGCCGCAGTATTTT
.	TRBD1	TRBV5-4	TRBJ1-1	CASSSDLRDRGLVNTEAFF	TGTGCCAGCAGCTCCGACCTCCGGGACAGGGGTTTGGTGAACACTGAAGCTTTCTTT
many	TRBD1	TRBV30	TRBJ1-2	CAWSGFGTGGYTF	TGTGCCTGGAGTGGTTTCGGGACAGGGGGCTACACCTTC
.	.	TRBV5-4	TRBJ2-1	CASGPYQSRSEQFF	TGTGCCAGCGGTCCTTATCAGTCCCGTAGTGAGCAGTTCTTC
few	.	TRBV25-1	TRBJ2-7	CASSELPGTGAYEQYF	TGTGCCAGCAGTGAACTTCCCGGGACGGGAGCCTACGAGCAGTACTTC
few	.	TRBV6-1	TRBJ2-1	CASSGAGLPTNEQFF	TGTGCCAGCAGTGGAGCGGGCCTCCCGACCAATGAGCAGTTCTTC
few	TRBD1	TRBV6-6	TRBJ1-2	CASKQGDYGYTF	TGTGCCAGCAAACAGGGGGACTATGGCTACACCTTC
.	.	TRBV20-1	TRBJ1-1	CKGGSVTEAFF	TGCAAGGGAGGTAGTGTCACTGAAGCTTTCTTT
few	TRBD1	TRBV6-2/TRBV6-3	TRBJ1-2	CASSDPGQGASGYTF	TGTGCCAGCAGCGATCCGGGACAGGGGGCGAGTGGCTACACCTTC
few	.	TRBV6-6	TRBJ2-7	CASTKEITYEQYF	TGTGCCAGCACAAAGGAAATCACCTACGAGCAGTACTTC
.	TRBD1	TRBV18	TRBJ1-1	CASSTGENTEAFF	TGTGCCAGCTCGACAGGGGAGAACACTGAAGCTTTCTTT
many	TRBD1	TRBV27	TRBJ2-3	CASSSVGQGTDTQYF	TGTGCCAGCAGTTCAGTGGGACAGGGAACAGATACGCAGTATTTT
.	TRBD2	TRBV5-8	TRBJ2-1	CASRDAGGGSYNEQFF	TGTGCCAGCCGCGATGCGGGAGGTGGCTCCTACAATGAGCAGTTCTTC
.	TRBD2	TRBV11-2	TRBJ2-4	CASSFLPGTSGRDGNIQYF	TGTGCCAGCAGCTTTCTCCCAGGGACTAGCGGGAGGGATGGGAACATTCAGTACTTC
.	.	TRBV3-1	TRBJ2-1	CASSPRAGGRYNEQFF	TGTGCCAGCAGCCCCCGGGCTGGGGGGAGGTACAATGAGCAGTTCTTC
many	.	TRBV20-1	TRBJ2-3	CSASRGYTDTQYF	TGCAGTGCTAGTCGCGGATACACAGATACGCAGTATTTT
many	.	TRBV5-1	TRBJ1-2	CASSPRQTEGYTF	TGCGCCAGCAGCCCCAGACAGACGGAAGGCTACACCTTC
few	TRBD1	TRBV6-1	TRBJ1-1	CASSEAHRGAEAFF	TGTGCCAGCAGTGAAGCCCACAGGGGCGCTGAAGCTTTCTTT
many	.	TRBV6-5	TRBJ1-2	CASSRAALNYGYTF	TGTGCCAGCAGCAGGGCAGCTCTCAACTATGGCTACACCTTC
.	TRBD1	TRBV29-1	TRBJ2-3	CSVLGQGTDTQYF	TGCAGCGTTTTAGGACAGGGAACAGATACGCAGTATTTT
few	.	TRBV6-5	TRBJ1-1	CASRPPGGSAEAFF	TGTGCCAGCCGCCCCCCGGGCGGATCCGCTGAAGCTTTCTTT
few	TRBD1	TRBV12-3/TRBV12-4	TRBJ2-3	CASSWGQGIDTQYF	TGTGCCAGCAGTTGGGGACAGGGAATAGATACGCAGTATTTT
many	.	TRBV20-1	TRBJ2-3	CSAEGDSAAPDTQYF	TGCAGTGCCGAGGGCGACTCCGCCGCTCCAGATACGCAGTATTTT
.	.	TRBV4-3	TRBJ1-3	CASSQASGVGGNTIYF	TGCGCCAGCAGCCAAGCGTCCGGGGTAGGCGGAAACACCATATATTTT
many	.	TRBV6-5	TRBJ2-5	CASSRAAQETQYF	TGTGCCAGCAGCCGAGCGGCACAAGAGACCCAGTACTTC
.	.	TRBV12-3/TRBV12-4	TRBJ1-1	CASGGRLNTEAFF	TGTGCCAGCGGCGGAAGATTGAACACTGAAGCTTTCTTT
many	TRBD1	TRBV6-5	TRBJ1-1	CASSGYDRGGTEAFF	TGTGCCAGCAGTGGATACGACAGGGGAGGCACTGAAGCTTTCTTT
many	TRBD1	TRBV20-1	TRBJ2-2	CSAPDRGRSGELFF	TGCAGTGCGCCAGACAGGGGGCGGTCCGGGGAGCTGTTTTTT
.	.	TRBV4-3	TRBJ1-5	CASSRDGQQPQHF	TGCGCCAGCAGCAGGGACGGCCAACAGCCCCAGCATTTT
few	.	TRBV12-3/TRBV12-4	TRBJ2-7	CASSPDMGRYEQYF	TGTGCCAGCAGTCCCGACATGGGACGTTACGAGCAGTACTTC